This T cell receptor (beta chain) appears in the sequencing data of a study of blood T cell repertoires in COVID-19. Study summary: Specimens from acute and convalescent COVID-19 originated in the United States, Italy and Spain.

The CDR3 runs to 15 residues. Unmatched junction bases numbered 5, after V lost 6 bases and J lost 4 bases. Germline V gene sequence: CDR1 MNHEY, CDR2 SVGAGI. Original processing notes: From reference gene primer amplification, estimates of nucleated cell counts were derived. TCRdb's table, derived via immunoSEQ multiplex PCR, lists solely in-frame clones and lacks some. That table supplies the V and J calls and clone size; D and trimming were determined from the DNA. This sample has about 98,000 clones; about 85% occur once, and the top ten carry around 4.5%. The sequencing sample was made of peripheral blood. The receptor was isolated from a man in his 70s with acute or convalescent COVID-19. This sequence joins TRBV6-5 and TRBJ1-4; 10 bases align to TRBD1. The DNA of the CDR3 is TGTGCCAGCAGGACAGGGGGCGGTAGTAATGAAAAACTGTTTTTT. The encoded protein is CASRTGGGSNEKLFF.